This TCR beta chain was observed in a study of read filtering for tumor transcriptome and immune sequencing. This clonotype was seen at least ten times. The library was built from 400 ng RNA with molecular barcoded adaptors for alpha/delta and beta/gamma chains. Each CDR3 protein gets one entry after TCRdb re-called the reads with MiXCR. The sample carries more than 35,000 distinct CDR3 sequences, about 12% recorded once. The TCR sequence derives from a donor over 35 with multiple myeloma. Input material: a population of CD138-negative cells sorted from bone marrow.

This CDR3 is CAQQGTDKNTGELFF. The CDR3 nucleotides are TGTGCCCAACAGGGTACAGATAAGAACACCGGGGAGCTGTTTTTT. The chain uses TRBV7-3 and TRBJ2-2; weak D call: TRBD1 (6 bases). V was clipped by 11 bases and J by 1 base, with 17 bases between them. Germline lookup yields CDR1 SGHTA and CDR2 FQGTGA. The length of the CDR3 is 15 residues.